This T cell receptor (beta chain) was identified during a study of T cell responses to AZD1222 COVID-19 vaccine. Study conclusions and caveats: Compared with day 0, the breadth and depth of the Spike-specific TCR repertoire rose significantly after two doses of AZD1222. Mapped onto spike, vaccine-associated CD4 TCRs spanned it and were dominant at 160-218 and 743-854. Donors were mostly white British, more females; clonal diversity possibly underestimated.

Concerning this clone: Its cognate antigen is unknown.

This CDR3 has 17 amino acids. Germline CDR1 is KGHSH and CDR2 is LQKENI. The V segment lost 5 bases and the J segment 0 bases; nucleotides outside the gene matches: 4. Clones were read by immunoSEQ multiplex PCR, and TCRdb kept only the in-frame ones, dropping some. The top ten clones hold approximately 0.97% of a sample with approximately 190,000 clones, approximately 90% of them seen once. The chain employs TRBV18 and TRBJ2-2, with 12 positions matching TRBD2. This TCR derives from an adult in good health. The sample consisted of peripheral blood, taken on day 0 of AZD1222 vaccination. DNA for the CDR3: TGTGCCAGCTCAAAAGGACTAGCGGGAACGAACACCGGGGAGCTGTTTTTT. The encoded protein is CASSKGLAGTNTGELFF.